These T cell receptor beta chains were read from a single sample in a study of shared clonotypes between healthy human individuals. Libraries were prepared by immunoSEQ multiplex PCR; TCRdb keeps only in-frame clonotypes and omits some of them. The table lists approximately 440,000 clones, around 77% of them singletons. Sequencing used PBMCs. The source is a woman between 40 and 50 years old in good health. Some clones in this sample may be carry-over from other donors' samples. Both conserved end residues are part of each CDR3. A D gene is named only where the DNA matches it firmly. Clone size is shown for a subset of rows, as once, few, many or a class of expanded clone.

J gene	V gene	clone size	D gene	CDR3 DNA	CDR3 protein
TRBJ2-7	TRBV29-1	-	TRBD2	TGCAGCGTTATGTTGGCTAGCGGGGGCTACGAGCAGTACTTC	CSVMLASGGYEQYF
TRBJ1-5	TRBV14	-	-	TGTGCCAGCAGCCAAGAACGACAGCCCCAGCATTTT	CASSQERQPQHF
TRBJ1-3	TRBV15	-	-	TGTGCCACCAGCCTTGGCGGGCTGTCCTCTGGAAACACCATATATTTT	CATSLGGLSSGNTIYF
TRBJ2-1	TRBV4-3	-	TRBD2	TGCGCCAGCAGTTGGGCGGGAGCCCAGGGTGAGCAGTTCTTC	CASSWAGAQGEQFF
TRBJ2-1	TRBV30	many	TRBD2	TGTGCCTGGAGTCGGGTAACTAGCGGGATCGGGGATGAGCAGTTCTTC	CAWSRVTSGIGDEQFF
TRBJ2-7	TRBV7-2	-	-	TGTGCCAGCAGCACAGATGGAGGACGCTCCTACGAGCAGTACTTC	CASSTDGGRSYEQYF
TRBJ2-7	TRBV29-1	-	-	TGCAGCGTTGAAGATCGGTACGAGCAGTACTTC	CSVEDRYEQYF
TRBJ1-5	TRBV2	-	-	TGTGCCAGCAGTGTGAGTTCAGGGCAGCCCCAGCATTTT	CASSVSSGQPQHF
TRBJ2-7	TRBV29-1	-	TRBD2	TGCAGCGTCGGCGGGGGGAGGGGTGAGTACGAGCAGTACTTC	CSVGGGRGEYEQYF
TRBJ2-7	TRBV5-1	many	TRBD1	TGCGCCAGCAGCTTGGCCCCGGGGACAGAAGGCCACGAGCAGTACTTC	CASSLAPGTEGHEQYF
TRBJ2-2	TRBV4-2	-	-	TGTGCCAGCAGCCAAGATTCGGCAGGTCCTGCGAACACCGGGGAGCTGTTTTTT	CASSQDSAGPANTGELFF
TRBJ1-1	TRBV25-1	medium-sized	-	TGTGCCAGCAGTGAGAACACTGAAGCTTTCTTT	CASSENTEAFF
TRBJ1-2	TRBV28	-	-	TGTGCCAGCATCCCTGGGACCCACTATGGCTACACCTTC	CASIPGTHYGYTF
TRBJ1-1	TRBV30	few	TRBD1	TGTGCCTCGGACAGGGAAACTGAAGCTTTCTTT	CASDRETEAFF
TRBJ2-1	TRBV5-5	-	-	TGTGCCAGCAGCAGAACCTCACAGGGATTGGGAATGAACAATGAGCAGTTCTTC	CASSRTSQGLGMNNEQFF
TRBJ2-2	TRBV18	-	-	TGTGCCAGCTCACGGGGGGACACCGGGGAGCTGTTTTTT	CASSRGDTGELFF
TRBJ2-7	TRBV5-1	many	-	TGCGCCAGCAGCTTGGGACCAGGCCACGAGCAGTACTTC	CASSLGPGHEQYF
TRBJ2-7	TRBV27	-	TRBD1	TGTGCCAGCAGTTTATCGTGGACAGGTAGATACGAGCAGTACTTC	CASSLSWTGRYEQYF
TRBJ1-1	TRBV20-1	-	-	TGCAGTGCTAGAGATGACGCTGAAGCTTTCTTT	CSARDDAEAFF
TRBJ1-2	TRBV4-3	-	TRBD1	TGCGCCAGCAGCTACAATCAGGGGGACGATGGCTACACCTTC	CASSYNQGDDGYTF
TRBJ2-3	TRBV4-1	-	-	TGCGCCAGCAGCCAAGAGGAGCTGGGGCGGGGCACAGATACGCAGTATTTT	CASSQEELGRGTDTQYF
TRBJ2-7	TRBV5-1	-	TRBD2	TGCGCCAGCAGCCCAAGGTGGACTAGCCCAGAGCAGTACTTC	CASSPRWTSPEQYF
TRBJ1-2	TRBV10-2	few	-	TGCGCCAGCAGTTACAGGGAAAACTATGGCTACACCTTC	CASSYRENYGYTF
TRBJ2-7	TRBV6-1	-	-	TGTGCCAGCAGTGACAGAGGGGGGTTCGGCTACGAGCAGTACTTC	CASSDRGGFGYEQYF
TRBJ1-4	TRBV2	-	-	TGTGCCAGCAGTGTAGGCGACGAGAAACTGTTTTTT	CASSVGDEKLFF
TRBJ2-1	TRBV28	-	-	TGTGCCAGCAGTGCTCGTCGAGCCTCCTACAATGAGCAGTTCTTC	CASSARRASYNEQFF
TRBJ2-5	TRBV28	-	TRBD1	TGTGCCAGCAGCCCCTTGGACAGGGACCAAGAGACCCAGTACTTC	CASSPLDRDQETQYF
TRBJ1-2	TRBV5-1	few	-	TGCGCCAGCAGCTTCGGAGGGGAAAATGGCTACACCTTC	CASSFGGENGYTF
TRBJ1-5	TRBV10-3	once	-	TGTGCCATCAGTGCACAGGGTATGGGACAGCCCCAGCATTTT	CAISAQGMGQPQHF
TRBJ1-4	TRBV7-9	-	TRBD1	TGTGCCAGCAGCCGGAACAGGGGACGTGATGAAAAACTGTTTTTT	CASSRNRGRDEKLFF
TRBJ1-1	TRBV29-1	-	TRBD1	TGCAGCGTTGCAACAGGGGTAGGGAACACTGAAGCTTTCTTT	CSVATGVGNTEAFF
TRBJ2-1	TRBV19	-	-	TGTGCCAGTAGTATTAGGGGGACCTACAATGAGCAGTTCTTC	CASSIRGTYNEQFF
TRBJ2-3	TRBV27	-	-	TGTGCCAGCAAAGTGGGAGTGGGGACAGATACGCAGTATTTT	CASKVGVGTDTQYF
TRBJ1-1	TRBV5-1	-	TRBD1	TGCGCCAGCACCCCGACAGGGGCGAACACTGAAGCTTTCTTT	CASTPTGANTEAFF
TRBJ2-2	TRBV5-1	-	-	TGCGCCAGCAGCTTGTCACAGGACCCCAGGTCCGGGGAGCTGTTTTTT	CASSLSQDPRSGELFF
TRBJ2-7	TRBV4-1	-	-	TGCGCCAGCAGCCAACGATTAGCATACGAGCAGTACTTC	CASSQRLAYEQYF
TRBJ1-5	TRBV5-1	-	-	TGCGCCAGCAGCCCCGACAGCCTGGGTCAGCCCCAGCATTTT	CASSPDSLGQPQHF
TRBJ1-1	TRBV29-1	-	-	TGCAGCGTTCTAAAGGGAGGGAACACTGAAGCTTTCTTT	CSVLKGGNTEAFF
TRBJ2-2	TRBV28	-	-	TGTGCCAGCAGGGGGCATAGCGGACGGGCCGGGGAGCTGTTTTTT	CASRGHSGRAGELFF
TRBJ2-7	TRBV6-5	-	-	TGTGCCAGCAGTTACTCCCTGACTATCTACGAGCAGTACTTC	CASSYSLTIYEQYF
TRBJ2-7	TRBV18	-	-	TGTGCCAGCTCACCAGCGGGGCACTACGAGCAGTACTTC	CASSPAGHYEQYF
TRBJ2-7	TRBV14	-	TRBD2	TGTGCCAGCAGCGGAGGACTAGCGGCTAACTACGAGCAGTACTTC	CASSGGLAANYEQYF
TRBJ2-7	TRBV7-2	-	TRBD2	TGTGCCAGCAGCTTAGTGTTCGGACTAGCCAACGAGCAGTACTTC	CASSLVFGLANEQYF
TRBJ1-5	TRBV28	-	-	TGTGCCAGCAGTTTTGTCAGCACCCATAGCAATCAGCCCCAGCATTTT	CASSFVSTHSNQPQHF
TRBJ1-2	TRBV14	-	-	TGTGCCAGCAGCCAACAAGGGATTGGCTACACCTTC	CASSQQGIGYTF
TRBJ1-4	TRBV25-1	-	TRBD1	TGTGCCAGCAGGGACACCGGGACAGCTAATGAAAAACTGTTTTTT	CASRDTGTANEKLFF
TRBJ1-2	TRBV4-2	-	-	TGTGCCAGCAGCCAAGATTTGGGCAGCCACTATGGCTACACCTTC	CASSQDLGSHYGYTF
TRBJ1-2	TRBV7-9	-	-	TGTGCCAGCAGCTTAATTTTTTCAGGGGCTCATGGCTACACCTTC	CASSLIFSGAHGYTF
TRBJ1-1	TRBV19	-	-	TGTGCCAGTGGTAGCGTGAACACCGAAGCTTTCTTT	CASGSVNTEAFF
TRBJ1-5	TRBV6-1	-	-	TGTGCCAGCAGTGCCGGGGGCGCGGAGCAGCCCCAGCATTTT	CASSAGGAEQPQHF
TRBJ2-5	TRBV30	few	-	TGTGCCTGGAGTGTACTCGGAGAAAAAGAGACCCAGTACTTC	CAWSVLGEKETQYF
TRBJ1-2	TRBV2	-	-	TGTGCCAGCAGTGAAGGGACAGCCTACACCTTC	CASSEGTAYTF
TRBJ2-2	TRBV2	once	TRBD1	TGTGCCAGCAGAGGGACAGTGACCACCGGGGAGCTGTTTTTT	CASRGTVTTGELFF